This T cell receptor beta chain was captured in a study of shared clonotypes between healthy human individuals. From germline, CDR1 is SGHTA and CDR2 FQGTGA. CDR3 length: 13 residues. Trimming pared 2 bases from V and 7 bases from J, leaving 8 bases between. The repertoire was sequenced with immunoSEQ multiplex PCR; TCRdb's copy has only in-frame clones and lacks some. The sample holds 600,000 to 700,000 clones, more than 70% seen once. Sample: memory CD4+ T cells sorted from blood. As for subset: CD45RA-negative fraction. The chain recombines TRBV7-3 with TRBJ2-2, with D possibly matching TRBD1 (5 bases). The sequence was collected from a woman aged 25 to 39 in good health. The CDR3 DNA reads TGTGCCAGCAGCTTAGGCAGGGTCGGGGAGCTGTTTTTT. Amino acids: CASSLGRVGELFF.